The next 25 T cell receptor beta chains were all read from a single sample in a study of chemoradiotherapy in HPV16-positive cancers. Method: immunoSEQ multiplex PCR; TCRdb's copy keeps in-frame clones and lacks some. The sample includes 4,000 to 6,000 clones, about three quarters of them seen just once. The sample was acquired from a patient who underwent chemoradiotherapy. These TCRs come from a human donor with HPV-associated anogenital cancer.

The V gene is TRBV5-1, the J gene TRBJ2-6; D remains ambiguous. CDR3 length: 15 amino acids. The germline V gene encodes CDR1 SGHRS and CDR2 YFSETQ. V lost 3 bases to trimming and J lost 2 bases, with 9 bases between them. CDR3 sequence: CASSSLNPGANVLTF. Here the CDR3 DNA reads TGCGCCAGCAGCTCCCTAAACCCTGGGGCCAACGTCCTGACTTTC.

The chain is built from TRBV2 and TRBJ2-5; possibly TRBD1 or TRBD2 for D (6 bases each). Trimming removed 2 bases at V and 2 bases at J, with 15 bases between. The CDR3 contains 16 residues. Germline V gene sequence: CDR1 SNHLY, CDR2 FYNNEI. The CDR3 DNA sequence: TGTGCCAGCAGTGAAACCCGGGGGCCCCTTCAAGAGACCCAGTACTTC. Protein product: CASSETRGPLQETQYF.

The chain links TRBV12-2 to TRBJ1-4. TRBV12-2 is an annotated pseudogene. The CDR3 totals 16 residues. The CDR3 reads CASRLVYFRVRGKLFF. In DNA, the CDR3 is TGTGCAAGTCGCTTAGTTTATTTCCGGGTTCGTGGAAAACTGTTTTTT.

This clone was counted a single time. The chain is built from TRBV7-9 and TRBJ2-3, with 8 bases aligning to TRBD2. The trim removed 5 bases at V and 0 bases at J, leaving 4 bases unmatched. From germline, CDR1 is SEHNR and CDR2 FQNEAQ (reference sequence). The CDR3 is 15 amino acids. The CDR3, as DNA: TGTGCCAGCAGCGGGGGACTAGTTAGCACAGATACGCAGTATTTT. Translation: CASSGGLVSTDTQYF.

This chain connects TRBV30 to TRBJ2-3; TRBD2 is a possible D gene (6 bases). Trimming left V 4 bases short and J 0 bases short, with 8 bases between. Germline lookup yields CDR1 GTSNPN and CDR2 SVGIG (reference sequence). The CDR3 length is 13 residues. CDR3 coding DNA: TGTGCCTGGAACGGGGGTAGCACAGATACGCAGTATTTT. Translating it yields CAWNGGSTDTQYF.

This clone was seen more than once but under ten times. The genes are TRBV5-1 and TRBJ2-2, with 10 bases matching TRBD2. This CDR3 is built from 15 residues. CDR1 and CDR2 from the germline V gene are SGHRS and YFSETQ. Losses at the gene ends were 3 bases for V and 8 bases for J; bases not matched to a gene: 7. The CDR3 DNA follows: TGCGCCAGCAGCTCTTGGGGACTAGCGAGTGGGGAGCTGTTTTTT. This gives the protein CASSSWGLASGELFF.

CDR3 coding DNA: TGTGCCAGCAGCCTAAGCGCGGTACGCACAGATACGCAGTATTTT. Translating it yields CASSLSAVRTDTQYF. V and J are TRBV9 and TRBJ2-3; D is undetermined. Trimming took 4 bases from V and 1 from J, leaving 13 bases between them. Germline CDR1 SGDLS, CDR2 YYNGEE. The CDR3 runs 15 residues.

V and J are TRBV27 and TRBJ1-6; D remains unclear. The CDR3 covers 15 residues. Trimming cost V 5 bases and J 9 bases, with 17 bases left between them. Germline assignment: CDR1 MNHEY and CDR2 SMNVEV (reference sequence). For the CDR3, the DNA is TGTGCCAGCAGTCCCGGACCCGGGATAGGTTCACCCCTCCACTTT. The encoded protein is CASSPGPGIGSPLHF.

The chain has TRBV10-2 and TRBJ1-5; D remains ambiguous. Germline V gives CDR1 WSHSY, CDR2 SAAADI. This CDR3 spans 14 amino acids. The germline V and J ends were trimmed by 6 bases and 8 bases, with 17 bases remaining between them. The CDR3 loop reads CASRETGTGEPQHF. CDR3 DNA sequence: TGCGCCAGCAGGGAGACTGGAACTGGTGAGCCCCAGCATTTT.

The V gene is TRBV4-1, the J gene TRBJ2-3, with D hard to call. The CDR3 is 14 residues long. Trimming shortened V by 0 bases and J by 1 base, and 5 bases separated the two germline ends. CDR1 MGHRA and CDR2 YSYEKL come from the germline V gene. CDR3 sequence: CASSQELRTDTQYF. The CDR3 DNA follows: TGCGCCAGCAGCCAAGAGCTCCGCACAGATACGCAGTATTTT.

V gene TRBV28 combines with J gene TRBJ1-2, with a tentative D call TRBD1 (5 bases). CDR3 length equals 15 residues. The V end was cut by 2 bases, the J end by 8 bases, with 18 bases between. CDR1 MDHEN and CDR2 SYDVKM come from the germline V gene. CDR3 sequence reads: CASSLRRGAGRGYTF. The CDR3 DNA reads as TGTGCCAGCAGTTTACGCCGTGGGGCCGGTCGGGGCTACACCTTC.

The chain is built from TRBV18 and TRBJ1-2; possible D gene TRBD1, 6 bases. The CDR3 contains 16 residues. The V end was cut by 6 bases, the J end by 0 bases, with 17 bases between. The germline CDR1 and CDR2 sequences are KGHSH and LQKENI. The CDR3 DNA reads TGTGCCAGCTCGTCTTCAAGGGGGGGTACTAACTATGGCTACACCTTC. This translates into CASSSSRGGTNYGYTF.

This clone showed up just once. CDR3 sequence: CASSRQPPYQETQYF. The DNA of the CDR3 is TGTGCCAGCAGCCGACAGCCCCCGTACCAAGAGACCCAGTACTTC. This chain joins TRBV7-9 and TRBJ2-5; perhaps TRBD1 as D (5 bases). Per the germline V gene, CDR1 is SEHNR and CDR2 is FQNEAQ (reference sequence). V lost 5 bases, J lost 0 bases, and 13 bases lay in between. There are 15 residues in the CDR3.

The chain joins TRBV10-1 to TRBJ2-1; unclear D gene. V lost 6 bases and J lost 8, with 17 bases in between. From germline, CDR1 is WNHNN and CDR2 SYGVQD (reference sequence). The CDR3 runs 14 residues. CDR3 sequence (DNA): TGCGCCAGCAGCCTAGGGATTGATCCCGATGAGCAGTTCTTC. Its protein product is CASSLGIDPDEQFF.

This clone was recorded only once. V is TRBV5-6 and J is TRBJ2-1, with a possible D match to TRBD2 (6 bases). The CDR3 runs to 15 residues. V lost 4 bases and J 5 bases, leaving 16 bases between the germline ends. Germline CDR1 SGHDT, CDR2 YYEEEE. The CDR3 loop reads CASSPYSGRNNEQFF. The CDR3 DNA reads as TGTGCCAGCAGCCCGTATAGCGGCCGCAACAATGAGCAGTTCTTC.

The chain has TRBV9 and TRBJ2-1, with 8 nucleotides matching TRBD2. V lost 4 bases, J lost 9 bases, and 3 bases stayed unmatched. The length of the CDR3 is 12 residues. CDR1 SGDLS and CDR2 YYNGEE come from the germline V gene. CDR3 region: CASSPGGSEQFF. In nucleotides, the CDR3 is TGTGCCAGCAGCCCGGGGGGGAGTGAGCAGTTCTTC.

This clone turned up a few times. The V and J genes are TRBV27 and TRBJ1-2; 9 positions agree with TRBD1. The CDR3 loop spans 13 amino acids. Germline trimming cut 5 bases from V and 8 bases from J; bases unmatched to any gene: 6. Germline V CDR1 and CDR2: MNHEY, SMNVEV (reference sequence). CDR3 DNA sequence: TGTGCCAGCAGTGCCGGGACAGGGCGAGGCTACACCTTC. Its translation is CASSAGTGRGYTF.

This chain links TRBV5-1 with TRBJ2-1; a weak D match, TRBD1 (7 bases). Germline V gene lookup returns CDR1 SGHRS and CDR2 YFSETQ. Trimming took 4 bases from V and 0 from J, leaving 11 bases between them. The CDR3 length is 15 residues. Here the CDR3 DNA reads TGCGCCAGCAGCGGAGGGACAGTCTCCTACAATGAGCAGTTCTTC. As protein: CASSGGTVSYNEQFF.

The chain couples TRBV5-4 to TRBJ2-3, with 8 bases identical to TRBD1. The germline V gene encodes CDR1 SGHNT and CDR2 YYREEE (reference sequence). V lost 4 bases to trimming and J lost 1 base; unmatched junction nucleotides: 8. The CDR3 has 16 residues. CDR3 loop: CASSLYLDRGTDTQYF. The CDR3 nucleotides are TGTGCCAGCAGCCTTTATCTGGACAGGGGCACAGATACGCAGTATTTT.

The rearrangement joins TRBV15 to TRBJ2-3, with a weak D call TRBD1 (5 bases). There are 15 residues in the CDR3. The germline V gene encodes CDR1 LNHNV and CDR2 YYDKDF (reference sequence). The germline V and J ends were trimmed by 0 bases and 2 bases, with 9 bases remaining between them. The CDR3 loop is CATSRDRADTDTQYF. In nucleotides, the CDR3 is TGTGCCACCAGCAGAGACAGGGCCGACACAGATACGCAGTATTTT.

Only one count was recorded for this clone. The rearrangement joins TRBV9 to TRBJ2-1; D gene ambiguous. The CDR3 sequence is 13 residues long. V was pared by 4 bases and J by 6 bases, with 11 bases between. CDR1 SGDLS and CDR2 YYNGEE come from the germline V gene. CDR3: CASSFNLINEQFF. CDR3 in DNA: TGTGCCAGCAGCTTCAACTTGATCAATGAGCAGTTCTTC. The full variable domain, in which reference TRBV9 and TRBJ2-1 provide the parts outside the CDR3, is DSGVTQTPKHLITATGQRVTLRCSPRSGDLSVYWYQQSLDQGLQFLIQYYNGEERAKGNILERFSAQQFPDLHSELNLSSLELGDSALYFCASSFNLINEQFFGPGTRLTVL.

This clone has a handful of counts. The rearrangement uses TRBV28 and TRBJ2-3, with 11 bases matching TRBD2. The CDR3 sequence is 17 residues long. The V gene's germline CDR1 is MDHEN and CDR2 SYDVKM. The V gene end was trimmed by 6 bases and the J gene end by 6 bases; junction bases not matched to a gene: 14. CDR3: CASRSLLAGGVRDTQYF. CDR3 in DNA: TGTGCCAGCAGATCTCTGTTAGCGGGGGGGGTCCGCGATACGCAGTATTTT. The full variable domain, rest sourced from reference TRBV28 and TRBJ2-3, is DVKVTQSSRYLVKRTGEKVFLECVQDMDHENMFWYRQDPGLGLRLIYFSYDVKMKEKGDIPEGYSVSREKKERFSLILESASTNQTSMYLCASRSLLAGGVRDTQYFGPGTRLTVL.

The chain recombines TRBV7-8 with TRBJ1-1, with a tentative D call TRBD1 (5 bases). Germline V lookup: CDR1 SGHVS, CDR2 FQNEAQ. V lost 5 bases and J 7 bases, leaving 20 bases between the germline ends. This CDR3 has 15 residues. The CDR3 sequence is CASSPGGGLALEAFF. The CDR3, as DNA: TGTGCCAGCAGCCCCGGGGGAGGCCTAGCCCTTGAAGCTTTCTTT. Together with reference TRBV7-8 and TRBJ1-1, the CDR3 gives the full variable domain: GAGVSQSPRYKVAKRGQDVALRCDPISGHVSLFWYQQALGQGPEFLTYFQNEAQLDKSGLPSDRFFAERPEGSVSTLKIQRTQQEDSAVYLCASSPGGGLALEAFFGQGTRLTVV.

The rearrangement links TRBV18 to TRBJ1-2; TRBD1 might be the D (5 bases). Per germline, CDR1 KGHSH and CDR2 LQKENI. This CDR3 is 15 amino acids long. Trimming cost V 2 bases and J 2 bases, with 12 bases left between them. The CDR3 DNA is TGTGCCAGCTCACCATATTCACAGGACAACTATGGCTACACCTTC. Translation: CASSPYSQDNYGYTF.

V gene TRBV6-1 combines with J gene TRBJ1-2; maybe TRBD1 (6 bases). The V end was cut by 6 bases, the J end by 5 bases, with 19 bases between. Germline values: CDR1 MNHNS, CDR2 SASEGT. The CDR3 runs 15 residues. CDR3: CASRTPTGFRYGYTF. In DNA, the CDR3 is TGTGCCAGCAGAACCCCTACAGGGTTTCGGTATGGCTACACCTTC.